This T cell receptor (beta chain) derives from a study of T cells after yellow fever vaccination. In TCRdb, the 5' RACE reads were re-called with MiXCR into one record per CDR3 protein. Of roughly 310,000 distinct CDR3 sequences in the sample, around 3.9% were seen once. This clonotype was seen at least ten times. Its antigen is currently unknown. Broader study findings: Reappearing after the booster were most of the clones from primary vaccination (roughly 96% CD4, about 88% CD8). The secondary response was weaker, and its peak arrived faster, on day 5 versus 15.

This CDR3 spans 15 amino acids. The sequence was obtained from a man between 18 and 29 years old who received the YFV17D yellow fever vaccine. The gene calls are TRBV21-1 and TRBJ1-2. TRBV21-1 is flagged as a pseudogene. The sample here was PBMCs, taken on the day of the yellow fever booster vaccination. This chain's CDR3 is CASSKALPQGYGYTF. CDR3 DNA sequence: TGTGCCAGCAGCAAAGCGCTCCCGCAAGGCTATGGCTACACCTTC.